This TCR beta chain was profiled in a study of T cell responses to AZD1222 COVID-19 vaccine. Generated by immunoSEQ multiplex PCR, the TCRdb table keeps only in-frame clones and is missing some. This table holds about 66,000 clones, 75% to 95% found once. The CDR3 contains 15 residues. Trimming shortened V by 0 bases and J by 5 bases, and 15 bases separated the two germline ends. Germline CDR1 and CDR2: SGDLS and YYNGEE. Source: peripheral blood, taken 28 days after the second dose of the MenACWY control vaccine. This clonotype originated in an adult who received the MenACWY meningococcal vaccine as a control. The rearrangement uses TRBV9 and TRBJ2-7; D ambiguous. CDR3 DNA: TGTGCCAGCAGCGTAGTAGGTAGAGCTCTGGACGAGCAGTACTTC. It yields the protein CASSVVGRALDEQYF. Combining the CDR3 with reference TRBV9 and TRBJ2-7 gives the whole variable domain DSGVTQTPKHLITATGQRVTLRCSPRSGDLSVYWYQQSLDQGLQFLIQYYNGEERAKGNILERFSAQQFPDLHSELNLSSLELGDSALYFCASSVVGRALDEQYFGPGTRLTVT.